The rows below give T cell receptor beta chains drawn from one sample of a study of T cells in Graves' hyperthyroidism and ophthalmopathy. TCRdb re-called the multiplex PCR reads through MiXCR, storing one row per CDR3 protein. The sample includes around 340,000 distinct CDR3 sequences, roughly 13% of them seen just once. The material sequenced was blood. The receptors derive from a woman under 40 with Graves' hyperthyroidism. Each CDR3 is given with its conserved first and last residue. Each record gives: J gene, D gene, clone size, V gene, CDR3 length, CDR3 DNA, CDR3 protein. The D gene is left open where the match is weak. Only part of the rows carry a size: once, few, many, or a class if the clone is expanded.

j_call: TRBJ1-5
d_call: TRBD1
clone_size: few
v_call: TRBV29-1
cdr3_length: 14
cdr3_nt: TGCAGCGTGATACAGGGGGATAGCAATCAGCCCCAGCATTTT
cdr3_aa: CSVIQGDSNQPQHF

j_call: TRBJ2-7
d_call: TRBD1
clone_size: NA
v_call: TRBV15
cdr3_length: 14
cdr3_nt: TGTGCCACCAGCCGGGACAGGGAGTCCTACGAGCAGTACTTC
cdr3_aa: CATSRDRESYEQYF

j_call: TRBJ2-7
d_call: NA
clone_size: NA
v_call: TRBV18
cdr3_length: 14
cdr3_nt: TGTGCCAGCTCACCAGAGGTGGGCCCCTACGAGCAGTACTTC
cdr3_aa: CASSPEVGPYEQYF

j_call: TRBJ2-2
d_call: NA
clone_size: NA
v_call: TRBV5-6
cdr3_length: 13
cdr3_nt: TGTGCCAGCAGCTTGGAGGGTGGCGGGGAGCTGTTTTTT
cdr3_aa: CASSLEGGGELFF

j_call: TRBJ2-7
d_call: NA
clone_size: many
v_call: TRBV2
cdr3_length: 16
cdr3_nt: TGTGCCAGCACCCATAAAAGGGACTTTCCGTCCTACGAGCAGTACTTC
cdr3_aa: CASTHKRDFPSYEQYF

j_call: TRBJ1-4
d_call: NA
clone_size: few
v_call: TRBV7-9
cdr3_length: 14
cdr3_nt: TGTGCCAGCAGCTCGACAGAGAGGAATGAAAAACTGTTTTTT
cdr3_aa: CASSSTERNEKLFF

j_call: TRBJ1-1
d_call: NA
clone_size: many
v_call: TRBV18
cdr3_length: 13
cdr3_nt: TGTGCCAGCTCACCGGCCCTTAACACTGAAGCTTTCTTT
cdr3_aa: CASSPALNTEAFF

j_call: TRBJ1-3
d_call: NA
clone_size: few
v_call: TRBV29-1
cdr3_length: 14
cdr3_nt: TGCAGCGTTCAGGGCGGACGATCTGGAAACACCATATATTTT
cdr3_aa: CSVQGGRSGNTIYF

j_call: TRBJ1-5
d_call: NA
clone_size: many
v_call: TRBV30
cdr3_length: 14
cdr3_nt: TGTGCCTGGAGCGGTTCAGTTAGCAATCAGCCCCAGCATTTT
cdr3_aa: CAWSGSVSNQPQHF

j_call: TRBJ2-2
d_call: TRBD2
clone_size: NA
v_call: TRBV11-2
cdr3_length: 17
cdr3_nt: TGTGCCAGCAGCTCCACTACTAGCGGGAGGGCCCCCGGGGAGCTGTTTTTT
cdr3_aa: CASSSTTSGRAPGELFF

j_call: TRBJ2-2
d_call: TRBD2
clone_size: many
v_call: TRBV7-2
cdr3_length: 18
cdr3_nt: TGTGCCAGCAGCTTGTTCAGGACTAGCGGGAGGGCCGCTGGGGAGCTGTTTTTT
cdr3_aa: CASSLFRTSGRAAGELFF

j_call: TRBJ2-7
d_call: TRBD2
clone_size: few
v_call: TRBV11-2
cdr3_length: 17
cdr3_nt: TGTGCCAGCAGCTTCTACTCGGGGGGGGGAGGGCCTCAAGAGCAGTACTTC
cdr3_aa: CASSFYSGGGGPQEQYF

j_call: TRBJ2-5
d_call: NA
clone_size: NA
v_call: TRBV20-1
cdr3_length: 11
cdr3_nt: TGCAGTGCTAGGTCCGAAGAGACCCAGTACTTC
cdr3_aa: CSARSEETQYF

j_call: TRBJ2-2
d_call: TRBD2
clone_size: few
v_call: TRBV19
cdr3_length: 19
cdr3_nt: TGTGCCAGTAGTGCACCCAACTGGGCTAGCGGGAGGGCCGCCGGGGAGCTGTTTTTT
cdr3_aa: CASSAPNWASGRAAGELFF

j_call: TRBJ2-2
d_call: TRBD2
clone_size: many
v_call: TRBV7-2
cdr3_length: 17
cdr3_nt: TGTGCCAGCAGCTCCCGGACTAGCGGGAGGCCCACCGGGGAGCTGTTTTTT
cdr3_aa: CASSSRTSGRPTGELFF

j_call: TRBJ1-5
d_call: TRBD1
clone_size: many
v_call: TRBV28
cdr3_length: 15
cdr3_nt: TGTGCCAGCACCATACAGGGGATAAGCAATCAGCCCCAGCATTTT
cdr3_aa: CASTIQGISNQPQHF

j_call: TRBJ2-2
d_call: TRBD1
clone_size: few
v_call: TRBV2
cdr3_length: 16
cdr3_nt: TGTGCCAGCAGTTCAGACGGGACAGTGACCACCGGGGAGCTGTTTTTT
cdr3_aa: CASSSDGTVTTGELFF

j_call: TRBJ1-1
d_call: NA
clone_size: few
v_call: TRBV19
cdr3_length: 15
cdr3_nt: TGTGCCAGTAGTAAACGGGGGATACAGAACACTGAAGCTTTCTTT
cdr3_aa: CASSKRGIQNTEAFF

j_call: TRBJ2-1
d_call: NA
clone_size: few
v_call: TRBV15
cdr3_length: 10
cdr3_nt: TGTGCCACCAGGGGGGATGAGCAGTTCTTC
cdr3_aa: CATRGDEQFF

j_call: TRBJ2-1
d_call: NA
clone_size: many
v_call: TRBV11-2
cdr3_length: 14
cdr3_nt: TGTGCCAGCAGCTTTCAGAGCCTACAAGAAGAGCAGTTCTTC
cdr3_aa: CASSFQSLQEEQFF

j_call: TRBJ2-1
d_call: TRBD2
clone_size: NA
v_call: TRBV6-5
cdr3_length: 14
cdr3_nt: TGTGCCAGCAGTTACGGGACTACCTTCGGTGAGCAGTTCTTC
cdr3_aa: CASSYGTTFGEQFF

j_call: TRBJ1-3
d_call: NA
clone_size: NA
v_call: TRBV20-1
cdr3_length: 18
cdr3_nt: TGCAGTGCTAGAGATCAAACAGGTCCGACTAGCTCTGGAAACACCATATATTTT
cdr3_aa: CSARDQTGPTSSGNTIYF

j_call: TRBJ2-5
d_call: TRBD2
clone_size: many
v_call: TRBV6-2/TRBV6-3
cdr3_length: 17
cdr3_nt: TGTGCCAGCAGTTACCCACGCCGGGACTATACGAGGGAGACCCAGTACTTC
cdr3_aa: CASSYPRRDYTRETQYF

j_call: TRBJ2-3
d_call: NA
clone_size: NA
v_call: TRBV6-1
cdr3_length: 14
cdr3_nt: TGTGCCAGCAGGGGGTCCAGGGACACAGATACGCAGTATTTT
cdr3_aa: CASRGSRDTDTQYF

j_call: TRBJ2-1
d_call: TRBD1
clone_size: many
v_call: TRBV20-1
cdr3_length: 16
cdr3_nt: TGCAGTGCTAGGATCTACACAGGGGGACTCTACAATGAGCAGTTCTTC
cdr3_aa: CSARIYTGGLYNEQFF

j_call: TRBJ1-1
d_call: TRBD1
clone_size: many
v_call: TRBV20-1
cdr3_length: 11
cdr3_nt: TGCAGTGCTGACAGGGACGTGAGAGCTTTCTTT
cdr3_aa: CSADRDVRAFF

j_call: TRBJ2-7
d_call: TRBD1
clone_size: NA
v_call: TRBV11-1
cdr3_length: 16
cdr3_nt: TGTGCCAGCAGCCAGACGGCGGACAGGTACTCCTACGAGCAGTACTTC
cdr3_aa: CASSQTADRYSYEQYF

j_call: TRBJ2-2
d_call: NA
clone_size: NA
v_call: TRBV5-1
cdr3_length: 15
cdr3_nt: TGCGCCAGCAGCTTGTTGCTCGCCCACACCGGGGAGCTGTTTTTT
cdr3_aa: CASSLLLAHTGELFF

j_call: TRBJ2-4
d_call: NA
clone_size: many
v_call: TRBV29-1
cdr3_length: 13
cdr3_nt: TGCAGCGTTGTATGGACACCCGAGGGCATTCAGTACTTC
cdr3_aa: CSVVWTPEGIQYF

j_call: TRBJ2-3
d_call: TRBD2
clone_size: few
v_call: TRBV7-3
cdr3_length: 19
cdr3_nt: TGTGCCAGCAGCTTAATGGGCTTGGCGGGAGGGTCCCTCACAGATACGCAGTATTTT
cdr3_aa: CASSLMGLAGGSLTDTQYF

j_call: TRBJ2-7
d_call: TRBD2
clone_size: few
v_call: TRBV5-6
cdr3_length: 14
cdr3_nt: TGTGCCAGCAGCCTGGGACTATACTCCTACGAGCAGTACTTC
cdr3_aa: CASSLGLYSYEQYF

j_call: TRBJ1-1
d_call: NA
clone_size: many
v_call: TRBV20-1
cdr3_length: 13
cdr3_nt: TGCAGTGCTAGTGGACAGATGAACACTGAAGCTTTCTTT
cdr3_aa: CSASGQMNTEAFF

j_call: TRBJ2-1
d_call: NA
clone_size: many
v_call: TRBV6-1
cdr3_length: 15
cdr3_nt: TGTGCCAGCAGTGAAGCGCTGTATAAGGAAACTGAGCAGTTCTTC
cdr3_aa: CASSEALYKETEQFF

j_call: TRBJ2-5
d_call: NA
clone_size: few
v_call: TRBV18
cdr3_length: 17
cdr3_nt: TGTGCCAGCTCACCGGGGGTAGTGCCACCTGGACAAGAGACCCAGTACTTC
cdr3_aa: CASSPGVVPPGQETQYF

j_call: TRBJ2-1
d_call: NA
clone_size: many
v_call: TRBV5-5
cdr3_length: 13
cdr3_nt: TGTGCCAGCAGCGCCCGGGACTACAATGAGCAGTTCTTC
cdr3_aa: CASSARDYNEQFF

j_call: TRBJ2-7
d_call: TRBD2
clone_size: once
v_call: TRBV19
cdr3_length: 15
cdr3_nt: TGTGCCAGTAGCCGACTAGCGGAAAGCTCCTACGAGCAGTACTTC
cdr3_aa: CASSRLAESSYEQYF

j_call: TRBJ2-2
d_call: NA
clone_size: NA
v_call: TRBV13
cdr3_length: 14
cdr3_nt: TGTGCCAGCAGCTTTGGGGGGCGGACCGGGGAGCTGTTTTTT
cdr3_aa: CASSFGGRTGELFF

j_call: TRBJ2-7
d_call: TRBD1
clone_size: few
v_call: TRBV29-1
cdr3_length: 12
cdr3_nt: TGCAGCGTCCTCGGGACAGGTCGCGAGCAGTACTTC
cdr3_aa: CSVLGTGREQYF

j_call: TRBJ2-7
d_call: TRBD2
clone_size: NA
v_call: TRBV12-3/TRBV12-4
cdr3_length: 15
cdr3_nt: TGTGCCAGCAGTTTAGAGACTAGCGGGAGATGGGAGCAGTACTTC
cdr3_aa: CASSLETSGRWEQYF

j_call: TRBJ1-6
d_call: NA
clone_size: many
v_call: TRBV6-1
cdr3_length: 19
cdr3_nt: TGTGCCAGCAGTGAAGAGCGACAGGTCGTTTGGACCTATAATTCACCCCTCCACTTT
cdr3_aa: CASSEERQVVWTYNSPLHF

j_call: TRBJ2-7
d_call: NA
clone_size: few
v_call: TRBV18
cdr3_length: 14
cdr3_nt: TGTGCCAGCTCAGTCACTAGTGGGAACTACGAGCAGTACTTC
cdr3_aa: CASSVTSGNYEQYF

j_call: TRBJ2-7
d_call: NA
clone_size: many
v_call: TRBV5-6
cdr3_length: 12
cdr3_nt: TGTGCCAGCAGCCGCATTAACTACGAGCAGTACTTC
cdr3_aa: CASSRINYEQYF

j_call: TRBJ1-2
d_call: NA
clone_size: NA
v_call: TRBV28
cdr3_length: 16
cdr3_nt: TGTGCCAGCAGCCTCGTCCAGGCCCCCCTTAACTATGGCTACACCTTC
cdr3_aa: CASSLVQAPLNYGYTF

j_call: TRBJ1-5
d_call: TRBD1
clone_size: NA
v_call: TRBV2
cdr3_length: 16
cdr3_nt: TGTGCCAGCAGTTTAAATACAGGGGTGGGCAATCAGCCCCAGCATTTT
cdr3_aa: CASSLNTGVGNQPQHF

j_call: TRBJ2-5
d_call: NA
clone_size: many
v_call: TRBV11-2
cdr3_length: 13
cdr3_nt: TGTGCCAGCAGCGCCCCACCTCGAGAGACCCAGTACTTC
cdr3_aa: CASSAPPRETQYF

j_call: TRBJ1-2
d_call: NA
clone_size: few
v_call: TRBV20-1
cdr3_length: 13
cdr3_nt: TGCAGTGCTAATGGTGGGGACACCACAGGCTACACCTTC
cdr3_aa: CSANGGDTTGYTF

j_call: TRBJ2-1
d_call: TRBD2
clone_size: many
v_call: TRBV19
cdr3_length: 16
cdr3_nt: TGTGCCAGTAGGCAAAGCGGGAGGGTGTCCTACAATGAGCAGTTCTTC
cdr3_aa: CASRQSGRVSYNEQFF

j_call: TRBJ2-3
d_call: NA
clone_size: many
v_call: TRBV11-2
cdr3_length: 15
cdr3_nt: TGTGCCAGCAGATACGGACAGCTAGGAGCAGATACGCAGTATTTT
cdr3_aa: CASRYGQLGADTQYF

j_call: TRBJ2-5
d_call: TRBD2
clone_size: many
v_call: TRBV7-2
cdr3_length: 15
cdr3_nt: TGTGCCAGCAGCTTAGACGGGAGGGCCATGGAGACCCAGTACTTC
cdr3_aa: CASSLDGRAMETQYF

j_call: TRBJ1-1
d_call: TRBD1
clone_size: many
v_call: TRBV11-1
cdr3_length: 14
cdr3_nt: TGTGCCAGCAGCTTAGGAATGGGACAGGGGATGTCTTTCTTT
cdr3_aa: CASSLGMGQGMSFF

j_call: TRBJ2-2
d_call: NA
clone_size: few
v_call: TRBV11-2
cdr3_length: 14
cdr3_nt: TGTGCCAGCAGCTTAGAGGTCAACACCGGGGAGCTGTTTTTT
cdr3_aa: CASSLEVNTGELFF